This entry is about one T cell receptor (beta chain). It has no known antigen specificity. One base away there is no much larger clone; base qualities are not given. The sample comes from a study of human T cells and chemical hapten exposure (dated by TCRdb to the early 2020s). Background for the entire study: For sensitization, 2% DPC in acetone was applied to a roughly 2 cm by roughly 2 cm area of upper inner arm skin. Blood was sampled from patients pre-sensitization (week 0) and at 2, 6 and about 24 weeks after DPC sensitization. The libraries were sequenced as a pool, and the TCR yield per sample differed mostly because of small variations in library volumes within the pool. Peripheral blood TCR repertoire changes were tracked in vivo in alopecia patients during primary and secondary sensitization to the hapten diphenylcyclopropenone (DPC). Weekly therapeutic DPC doses were additionally applied to the scalp of patients throughout the approximately 23-week study period. Most of the patients in the cohort were female, and the cohort covered alopecia areata with under or over 50% scalp involvement, alopecia totalis and alopecia universalis. Roughly 30 alopecia patients provided blood for TCR sequencing at one to four time points (pre-sensitization, 2, 6 and 24 weeks). Patch testing was performed on the upper back with Finn chambers containing 0.01% DPC, and the patch tests were scored after 6 days according to International Contact Dermatitis Research Group standards.

The cysteine opens and the phenylalanine closes a CDR3 of 14 amino acids. Left in the record is the CDR3 DNA by itself, 42 bases read in frame from the first base. V loses 9 bases of germline sequence and J loses 2 bases, and the interval between the two ends is 16 bases. Reading the germline V gene gives CDR1 KGHDR and CDR2 SFDVKD. What the authors observed across the whole study: No change with DPC sensitization was found in the number of TCRs above 1 in 1000 frequency, and no evidence of global repertoire structure alterations was found. Repeated subsampling changed both the strength of the expansion versus patch-test correlation and the threshold at which that correlation became significant. Expanded TCRs formed significantly more large CDR3 similarity clusters than pre-sensitization or healthy control sets, consistent with antigen-driven responses. Patch test score was positively correlated with the number of PT1 expanded TCRs, with significance at thresholds 8, 16 and 32 but not at 4. Alopecia, a presumed autoimmune disease, was present in all patients, so the immune response of the patients might differ from that of healthy individuals.

Library generation was performed with RACE. The sample was run on a NextSeq 500. Library preparation attached unique molecular identifiers to individual cDNA molecules for quantitative, reproducible TCR counting. From each blood RNA sample, both TCR alpha and TCR beta chains were sequenced. The paper's processing steps were these. Samples had a median of around 92,000 TCRs, with a range from about 23,224 to 750,000. V, J and CDR3 annotation of the TCR reads was carried out using the Decombinator software suite. For PS versus PT1 abundance plots, all samples were subsampled to the same number of TCRs (28,000). TCRs were defined as expanded if absent before sensitization and observed at least eight times at the 2-week time point. TCRdb redid the processing of the public reads, applying fastp at Q25 and MiXCR, and retained in-frame beta chains. CDR3 protein duplicates are merged, each entry listing the most common genes and DNA. TCRdb's processing, not the study's, gives the V and J calls here. The sample has about 120,000 distinct CDR3 sequences on record, roughly 14% of them singletons. In total, the top ten clones hold around 2.7% of the sample.

The sample's time point, from its label and the paper: pre-sensitization, week 0. The treatment or condition label corresponds to: therapeutic diphenylcyclopropenone sensitization with weekly scalp DPC. At each patch-test visit, blood was drawn before the patch test was applied. Patients were considered eligible if aged 18 to 70, diagnosed with alopecia and deemed suitable for DPC therapy, and patients were excluded if pregnant. Total RNA was isolated from unfractionated whole blood collected in Tempus Blood RNA tubes. This chain joins TRBV24-1 to TRBJ2-7; tentative D gene TRBD1, with 5 bases matching. The source of this sequence is a woman under 30 with alopecia areata. Some clones in this sample may be carry-over from other donors' samples. The specimen was whole blood, collected in connection with sensitization to the hapten diphenylcyclopropenone (DPC). The sequenced DNA: TGTGCCACCCAGGGCAGAGGATCCCCCTACGAGCAGTACTTC. This sequence encodes CATQGRGSPYEQYF.